A selection of T cell receptor beta chains follows, all from one sample in a study of T-cell reconstitution after alpha-beta-depleted transplantation in children. MiXCR, applied by TCRdb to the PCR reads, yields one record per CDR3 protein. The table shows approximately 640,000 distinct CDR3 sequences, with around 16% occurring only once. The sequencing here drew on PBMCs from the stem cell graft donor, taken from the stem cell graft. The receptors derive from a human donor who donated a stem cell graft to a child with acute myeloid leukemia. The conserved cysteine and the conserved F or W are not part of the CDR3 here. Fields, in order: clone size, J gene, V gene, CDR3 protein. Clone size is shown for a subset of rows, as once, few, many or a class of expanded clone.

size: many
J: TRBJ2-1
V: TRBV6-4
CDR3: ASSDPTKEARRYNEQF

size: many
J: TRBJ1-2
V: TRBV12-3/TRBV12-4
CDR3: ASSLPTWSYGYT

size: .
J: TRBJ1-6
V: TRBV27
CDR3: ASSLRVRGAATPLH

size: .
J: TRBJ1-1
V: TRBV20-1
CDR3: SARANFTGGTMNTEAF

size: .
J: TRBJ1-2
V: TRBV7-2
CDR3: ASSLEGISTPYGYT

size: many
J: TRBJ1-2
V: TRBV20-1
CDR3: SARGETYGYT

size: many
J: TRBJ1-2
V: TRBV29-1
CDR3: SVEAAYGYT

size: many
J: TRBJ1-2
V: TRBV12-3/TRBV12-4
CDR3: ASSLAQYGYT

size: many
J: TRBJ1-6
V: TRBV10-3
CDR3: AISEGQGYNSPLH

size: many
J: TRBJ1-2
V: TRBV12-3/TRBV12-4
CDR3: ASSLARGKDGYT

size: few
J: TRBJ1-3
V: TRBV5-1
CDR3: ASSSGTGDGNTIY

size: many
J: TRBJ2-7
V: TRBV6-2/TRBV6-3
CDR3: ASSSTGEMQY

size: few
J: TRBJ2-5
V: TRBV6-1
CDR3: ASRDRDRETQY

size: .
J: TRBJ2-1
V: TRBV5-1
CDR3: ASSLAYGERGEQF

size: .
J: TRBJ1-4
V: TRBV5-1
CDR3: ASSYHRGFEEKLF

size: many
J: TRBJ1-6
V: TRBV6-1
CDR3: ASSPNYRVSYNSPLH

size: few
J: TRBJ2-7
V: TRBV20-1
CDR3: SASGKGEVYEQY

size: many
J: TRBJ1-1
V: TRBV12-3/TRBV12-4
CDR3: ASSFSGRNTEAF

size: many
J: TRBJ1-1
V: TRBV4-2
CDR3: ASRPGTGKDTEAF

size: many
J: TRBJ1-1
V: TRBV12-3/TRBV12-4
CDR3: ASSITGANTEAF

size: few
J: TRBJ2-1
V: TRBV15
CDR3: ATSRGLAGGLSSYNEQF

size: few
J: TRBJ1-5
V: TRBV4-1
CDR3: ASSQTGGSNQPQH

size: .
J: TRBJ2-1
V: TRBV5-1
CDR3: ASSLDAGVAGYNEQF

size: many
J: TRBJ2-1
V: TRBV24-1
CDR3: ATSDLQASNRNEQF

size: many
J: TRBJ1-2
V: TRBV6-5
CDR3: ASSSSRDRGNYGYT

size: few
J: TRBJ2-7
V: TRBV7-2
CDR3: ASSLLAGLTYEQY

size: .
J: TRBJ1-3
V: TRBV5-1
CDR3: ASGTQGPGNTIY

size: .
J: TRBJ2-1
V: TRBV5-1
CDR3: ASSLEVPSYNEQF

size: .
J: TRBJ2-3
V: TRBV6-5
CDR3: ASSYDRIGDTQY

size: many
J: TRBJ2-3
V: TRBV12-3/TRBV12-4
CDR3: ASSYGVGVHTQY

size: many
J: TRBJ1-5
V: TRBV7-8
CDR3: ASSLDNQPQH

size: many
J: TRBJ2-7
V: TRBV20-1
CDR3: SARGDSTYEQY

size: .
J: TRBJ1-1
V: TRBV24-1
CDR3: ATRGHSEAF

size: many
J: TRBJ2-7
V: TRBV20-1
CDR3: SARGNYYEQY

size: .
J: TRBJ2-1
V: TRBV11-1
CDR3: ASSSRGGRNEQF

size: .
J: TRBJ2-2
V: TRBV5-6
CDR3: ASSLTRPTGINTGELF

size: many
J: TRBJ1-1
V: TRBV20-1
CDR3: RAAGGGNTEAF

size: .
J: TRBJ2-3
V: TRBV12-3/TRBV12-4
CDR3: ASRLGAGGVDTQY

size: few
J: TRBJ1-3
V: TRBV29-1
CDR3: SVVGQGFGNTIY

size: many
J: TRBJ2-1
V: TRBV6-4
CDR3: ASSDLGGHYNEQF

size: .
J: TRBJ2-1
V: TRBV3-1
CDR3: ASSQLAGGVHEQF

size: few
J: TRBJ2-3
V: TRBV5-1
CDR3: ASSLNRGGTFTDTQY

size: .
J: TRBJ2-2
V: TRBV20-1
CDR3: SAPGTSVGKVGDLF

size: .
J: TRBJ1-1
V: TRBV5-6
CDR3: ASSFRSLGRNTEAF

size: few
J: TRBJ2-7
V: TRBV29-1
CDR3: SVAIERGYEQY

size: many
J: TRBJ2-2
V: TRBV29-1
CDR3: SATPGLDETGELF

size: many
J: TRBJ2-2
V: TRBV29-1
CDR3: SGGFAGELF

size: few
J: TRBJ2-2
V: TRBV6-5
CDR3: ASSYTTQGTGELF

size: .
J: TRBJ1-4
V: TRBV20-1
CDR3: SAREQGETREKLF

size: many
J: TRBJ1-1
V: TRBV5-5
CDR3: ASSSTAENTEAF

size: once
J: TRBJ2-2
V: TRBV12-3/TRBV12-4
CDR3: ASSFRGGARELF

size: many
J: TRBJ2-2
V: TRBV7-3
CDR3: ASSLRQGGTDGELF

size: many
J: TRBJ1-1
V: TRBV20-1
CDR3: SAPSGVGTEAF

size: many
J: TRBJ2-3
V: TRBV10-1
CDR3: ASSETQTGTDTQY

size: .
J: TRBJ2-1
V: TRBV7-9
CDR3: ASILGTGYNEQF

size: .
J: TRBJ2-3
V: TRBV18
CDR3: ASSPLTRGADTQY

size: many
J: TRBJ1-1
V: TRBV5-1
CDR3: ASSLTGYTEAF

size: few
J: TRBJ1-1
V: TRBV21-1
CDR3: ASSERQKNTEAF

size: .
J: TRBJ2-3
V: TRBV5-1
CDR3: ASSKTSGSTDTQY